These 12 T cell receptor beta chains were sequenced from one sample in a study of cytomegalovirus exposure and HLA in healthy donors (dated by TCRdb to between 2016 and 2019). The library was built by means of the immunoSEQ multiplex PCR assay. For the multiplex PCR, a mixture combining 60 forward primers for TCR Vbeta segments and 13 reverse primers for TCR Jbeta segments was used. The table was pulled from immuneACCESS by TCRdb, which kept in-frame rearrangements only. Such tables lose some clones; where checked, under half of the loss comes from unresolved V genes, and the rest has no known cause. Counted in this sample were fewer than 150,000 clones; over 70% of them appeared once. Together, the top ten hold about 6.5% of the sample. What was sequenced was PBMCs. The receptor set was obtained from a man aged 35 to 55 in good health and CMV-seropositive.

The chain combines TRBV6-1 with TRBJ2-1; 7 nucleotides line up with TRBD2. Germline trimming cut 4 bases from V and 7 bases from J; bases unmatched to any gene: 10. CDR3 size: 15 residues. Germline V lookup: CDR1 MNHNS, CDR2 SASEGT. The CDR3 DNA is TGTGCCAGCAGTGCCGGACTAGGTTGGAGGAATGAGCAGTTCTTC. This codes for CASSAGLGWRNEQFF.

The chain recombines TRBV30 with TRBJ1-2, with 8 positions matching TRBD1. CDR3 size: 13 residues. V lost 3 bases to trimming and J lost 4 bases; unmatched junction nucleotides: 4. CDR1 and CDR2 from the germline V gene are GTSNPN and SVGIG (reference sequence). CDR3 amino acids: CAWSGDRRYGYTF. In DNA form, the CDR3 reads TGTGCCTGGAGCGGGGACAGGCGCTATGGCTACACCTTC.

The CDR3 sequence: CASHRQGRLTDTQYF. CDR3 bases: TGTGCCAGCCATAGACAGGGTAGACTCACAGATACGCAGTATTTT. The rearrangement links TRBV28 to TRBJ2-3, with TRBD1 matching 7 bases. The V gene's germline CDR1 is MDHEN and CDR2 SYDVKM. The CDR3 loop spans 15 amino acids. Trimming at V came to 8 bases and at J to 2 bases, leaving 10 bases not matched to a gene.

The V gene is TRBV7-9, the J gene TRBJ2-7, with 10 bases matching TRBD1. The V gene's germline CDR1 is SEHNR and CDR2 FQNEAQ (reference sequence). The CDR3 runs to 16 residues. V gave up 5 bases and J gave up 4 bases; unmatched junction bases: 11. CDR3 sequence reads: CASSGTTGGRGYEQYF. The CDR3 nucleotides read TGTGCCAGCAGCGGGACGACAGGGGGCCGAGGGTACGAGCAGTACTTC. Variable domain in full (rest from reference TRBV7-9 and TRBJ2-7): DTGVSQNPRHKITKRGQNVTFRCDPISEHNRLYWYRQTLGQGPEFLTYFQNEAQLEKSRLLSDRFSAERPKGSFSTLEIQRTEQGDSAMYLCASSGTTGGRGYEQYFGPGTRLTVT.

The DNA for the CDR3 is TGTGCCAGCAGGCGGGGACAGGGGGCCTCCTACGAGCAGTACTTC. Encoded protein: CASRRGQGASYEQYF. V is TRBV6-5 and J is TRBJ2-7; 12 bases are shared with TRBD1. The CDR3 contains 15 residues. V dropped 6 bases and J dropped 0; count of bases not matched to a gene: 3. Germline CDR1 reads MNHEY; CDR2 reads SVGAGI.

The chain recombines TRBV5-1 with TRBJ1-2, with D perhaps matching TRBD1 (6 bases). Trimming pared 0 bases from V and 2 bases from J, leaving 14 bases between. Germline CDR1 is SGHRS and CDR2 is YFSETQ. This CDR3 has 16 residues. The CDR3 DNA follows: TGCGCCAGCAGCTTGGCCGCGGGGGGACAAAACTATGGCTACACCTTC. Encoded protein: CASSLAAGGQNYGYTF.

This sequence joins TRBV5-4 and TRBJ2-5; D is perhaps TRBD1 (6 bases). Germline V gene sequence: CDR1 SGHNT, CDR2 YYREEE (reference sequence). V lost 4 bases and J lost 5, with 21 bases in between. The CDR3 length is 16 residues. CDR3 DNA: TGTGCCAGCAGCGCCCAGCTGCCACAGGGTCGGGAGACCCAGTACTTC. The encoded protein is CASSAQLPQGRETQYF.

The chain links TRBV11-3 to TRBJ2-7, with a weak D call TRBD1 (5 bases). In germline, CDR1 is SGHNT, CDR2 YENEEA. Trimming left V 11 bases short and J 3 bases short, with 17 bases between. CDR3 length: 13 residues. The CDR3 spells CASNWAGNYEQYF. In DNA, the CDR3 is TGTGCCTCTAATTGGGCAGGGAACTACGAGCAGTACTTC.

The CDR3 loop is CSAQGLAGVADTQYF. The CDR3 DNA sequence: TGCAGCGCCCAGGGACTAGCGGGAGTAGCAGATACGCAGTATTTT. V is TRBV29-1 and J is TRBJ2-3, with 14 nucleotides matching TRBD2. Germline V CDR1 and CDR2: SQVTM, ANQGSEA. This CDR3 is 15 amino acids long. Unmatched junction bases numbered 7, after V lost 7 bases and J lost 4 bases.

This sequence joins TRBV19 and TRBJ2-7, with D maybe TRBD2 (5 bases). Trimming shortened V by 1 base and J by 5 bases, and 12 bases separated the two germline ends. Germline V gene sequence: CDR1 LNHDA, CDR2 SQIVND (reference sequence). This CDR3 is built from 14 residues. CDR3 coding DNA: TGTGCCAGTAGTATAGCGGGATCAGTAAACGAGCAGTACTTC. Protein product: CASSIAGSVNEQYF.

The J gene is TRBJ1-1, the V gene TRBV14, with TRBD1 as a possible D gene (6 bases). The CDR3 is 14 residues long. The germline V and J ends were trimmed by 4 bases and 1 base, with 10 bases remaining between them. From germline, CDR1 is SGHDN and CDR2 FVKESK. For the CDR3, the DNA is TGTGCCAGCAGCCCTCCGGGACAGAACACTGAAGCTTTCTTT. Protein: CASSPPGQNTEAFF. The entire variable domain, with the rest obtained from reference TRBV14 and TRBJ1-1, is as follows: EAGVTQFPSHSVIEKGQTVTLRCDPISGHDNLYWYRRVMGKEIKFLLHFVKESKQDESGMPNNRFLAERTGGTYSTLKVQPAELEDSGVYFCASSPPGQNTEAFFGQGTRLTVV.

The genes are TRBV5-6 and TRBJ2-2; 14 positions match TRBD2. The trim removed 7 bases at V and 3 bases at J, leaving 11 bases unmatched. This CDR3 has 18 amino acids. CDR1 and CDR2 from the germline V gene are SGHDT and YYEEEE. The CDR3 spells CASLEKGTSGGHTGELFF. CDR3 DNA: TGTGCCAGCCTGGAGAAAGGGACTAGCGGGGGCCACACCGGGGAGCTGTTTTTT.